The next 2 T cell receptor beta chains were all read from a single sample in a study of shared clonotypes between healthy human individuals. Repertoires were generated with immunoSEQ multiplex PCR, while TCRdb's copy carries only in-frame clones and drops some. The sample records approximately 1,000,000 clones, around three quarters being singletons. Input material: memory CD4+ T cells from PBMCs. Subset given: CD45RA-negative fraction. The receptor set was obtained from a man aged 18 to 30 in good health. Some clones in this sample may be carry-over from other donors' samples.

This CDR3 is CASSEKTTGELFF. For the CDR3, the DNA is TGTGCCAGCAGTGAGAAGACCACCGGGGAGCTGTTTTTT. This chain links TRBV6-4 with TRBJ2-2; D is unclear. The CDR3 is made up of 13 amino acids. The V gene lost 3 bases and the J gene lost 4 bases, with 6 bases spanning the gap. In germline, CDR1 is MRHNA, CDR2 SNTAGT.

This chain connects TRBV11-2 to TRBJ2-3; D is unresolved. CDR1 and CDR2 (germline): SGHAT, FQNNGV. The CDR3 totals 13 residues. The V end lost 1 base, the J end lost 2 bases, and 4 bases lay between the germline ends. Here the CDR3 DNA reads TGTGCCAGCAGCTTAGCCATCACAGATACGCAGTATTTT. Amino acid sequence: CASSLAITDTQYF.